There are many counts of the clone carrying this T cell receptor beta chain. Antigen unknown. The data are from a study of regulatory T cells in long-lasting Graves disease. V dropped 6 bases and J dropped 4 bases, with 15 bases sitting between them. From germline, CDR1 is ENHRY and CDR2 SYGVKD. This CDR3 is 14 amino acids long. Libraries of TCR beta came from iRepertoire HTBI primers plus Arm-PCR of CDR3 regions. Authors' analysis steps: The study identified about 60 TRBV and more than 11 TRBJ segments across samples. TCRdb analysed the multiplex PCR reads with MiXCR anew, one entry per CDR3 protein. The V and J calls were not made by the authors but by TCRdb's processing. The sample has 350,000 to 450,000 distinct CDR3 sequences, roughly 12% seen once. This sample's time point: newly diagnosed GD, antithyroid drugs for less than 3 months. Isolated PBMC RNA provided the starting material for the TCR library.

The study, taken as a whole, reports: Persistent disease samples used TRBV28, TRBJ1-2 and TRBJ2-5 preferentially. Persistent Graves' cases showed lower TCR diversity than newly diagnosed cases.

These data also formed part of another study, on T cells in Graves' hyperthyroidism and ophthalmopathy. That study reports: A 13 V-J signature model discriminated ophthalmopathy versus stable hyperthyroidism.

This specimen was peripheral blood mononuclear cells (PBMCs), taken at new diagnosis, from a patient treated with antithyroid drugs. The J gene is TRBJ1-1, the V gene TRBV10-3; D is uncertain. The clonotype was recovered from a young woman with Graves disease. As DNA, the CDR3 is TGTGCCATCAGGGGCCAAGACACGGGCACTGAAGCTTTCTTT. It codes for CAIRGQDTGTEAFF.